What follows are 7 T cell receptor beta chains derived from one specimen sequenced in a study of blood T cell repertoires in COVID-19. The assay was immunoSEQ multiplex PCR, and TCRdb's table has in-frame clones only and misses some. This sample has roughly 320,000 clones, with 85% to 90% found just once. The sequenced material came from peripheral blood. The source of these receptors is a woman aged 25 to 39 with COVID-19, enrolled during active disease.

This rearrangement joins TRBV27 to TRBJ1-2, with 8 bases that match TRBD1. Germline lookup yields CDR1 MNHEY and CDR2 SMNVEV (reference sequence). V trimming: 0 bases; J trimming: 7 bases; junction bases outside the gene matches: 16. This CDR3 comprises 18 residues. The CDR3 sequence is CASSLSGQGSSYYSGYTF. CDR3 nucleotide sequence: TGTGCCAGCAGTTTATCCGGACAGGGCTCTTCGTACTACTCTGGCTACACCTTC.

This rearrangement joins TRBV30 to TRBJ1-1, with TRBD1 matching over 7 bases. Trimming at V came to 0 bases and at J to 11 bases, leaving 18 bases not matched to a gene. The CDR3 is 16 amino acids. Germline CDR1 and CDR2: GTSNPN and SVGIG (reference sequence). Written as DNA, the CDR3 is TGTGCCTGGAGTGTATTTTCTAGCCGACAGGGACGGGTCGCTTTCTTT. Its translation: CAWSVFSSRQGRVAFF. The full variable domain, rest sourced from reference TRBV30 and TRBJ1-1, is SQTIHQWPATLVQPVGSPLSLECTVEGTSNPNLYWYRQAAGRGLQLLFYSVGIGQISSEVPQNLSASRPQDRQFILSSKKLLLSDSGFYLCAWSVFSSRQGRVAFFGQGTRLTVV.

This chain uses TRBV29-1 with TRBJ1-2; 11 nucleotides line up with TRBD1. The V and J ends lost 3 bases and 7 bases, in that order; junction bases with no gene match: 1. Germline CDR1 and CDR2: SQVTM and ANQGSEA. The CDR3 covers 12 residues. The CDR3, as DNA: TGCAGCGTTGACGGGACAGGGGGTGGCTACACCTTC. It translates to CSVDGTGGGYTF.

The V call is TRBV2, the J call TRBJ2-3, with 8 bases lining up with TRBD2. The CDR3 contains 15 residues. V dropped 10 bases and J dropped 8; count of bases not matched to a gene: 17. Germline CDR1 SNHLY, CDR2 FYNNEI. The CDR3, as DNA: TGTGCCAATACCAAACCGGGCGGGGGACTAGTTACGCAGTATTTT. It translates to CANTKPGGGLVTQYF.

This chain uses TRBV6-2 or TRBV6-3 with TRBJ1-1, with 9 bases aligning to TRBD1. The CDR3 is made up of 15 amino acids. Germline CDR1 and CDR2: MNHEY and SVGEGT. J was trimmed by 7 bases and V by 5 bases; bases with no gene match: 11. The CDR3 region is CASSNPLDRGGEAFF. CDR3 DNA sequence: TGTGCCAGCAGTAATCCCCTAGACAGGGGGGGTGAAGCTTTCTTT.

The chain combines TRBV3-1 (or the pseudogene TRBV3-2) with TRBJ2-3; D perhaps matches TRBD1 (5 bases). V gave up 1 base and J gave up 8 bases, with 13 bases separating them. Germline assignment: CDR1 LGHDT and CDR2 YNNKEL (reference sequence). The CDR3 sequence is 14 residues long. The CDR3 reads CASSQVKGASTQYF. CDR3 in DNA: TGTGCCAGCAGCCAAGTGAAAGGGGCCTCTACGCAGTATTTT.

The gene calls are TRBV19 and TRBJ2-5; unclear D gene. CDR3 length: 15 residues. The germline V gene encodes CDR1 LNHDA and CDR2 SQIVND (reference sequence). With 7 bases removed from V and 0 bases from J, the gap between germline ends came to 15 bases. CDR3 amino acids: CASNVSADYQETQYF. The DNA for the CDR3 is TGTGCCAGTAACGTTTCGGCCGACTACCAAGAGACCCAGTACTTC.